A selection of T cell receptor beta chains follows, all from one sample in a study of T cell changes during pregnancy in multiple sclerosis. Here immunoSEQ multiplex PCR was the method, and the copy in TCRdb shows in-frame clones only, minus some. The table lists tens of thousands of clones, 80% to 90% of them singletons. Sequenced here: CD4+ T cells from peripheral blood mononuclear cells, sampled in the first trimester of pregnancy. The origin of the receptors is a female donor with multiple sclerosis, enrolled in a pregnancy study. Each CDR3 is given with its conserved first and last residue. Fields, in order: CDR3 length, D gene, clone size, J gene, V gene, CDR3 protein, CDR3 DNA. A D gene is named only where the DNA matches it firmly. Expanded clones get a size class; other rows say once, few or many, or leave the size out.

CDR3 length: 13; D gene: .; clone size: once; J gene: TRBJ2-7; V gene: TRBV21-1; CDR3 protein: CASCRAGNYEQYF; CDR3 DNA: TGTGCCAGCTGCCGAGCAGGTAACTACGAGCAGTACTTC
CDR3 length: 14; D gene: TRBD2; clone size: .; J gene: TRBJ2-1; V gene: TRBV9; CDR3 protein: CASSVAGGPGEQFF; CDR3 DNA: TGTGCCAGCAGCGTTGCGGGAGGGCCCGGTGAGCAGTTCTTC
CDR3 length: 14; D gene: TRBD2; clone size: .; J gene: TRBJ2-2; V gene: TRBV11-2; CDR3 protein: CASGLAGVTGELFF; CDR3 DNA: TGTGCCAGCGGGCTAGCGGGAGTCACCGGGGAGCTGTTTTTT
CDR3 length: 14; D gene: .; clone size: once; J gene: TRBJ2-3; V gene: TRBV5-1; CDR3 protein: CASSLGLGADTQYF; CDR3 DNA: TGCGCCAGCAGCTTGGGACTAGGGGCAGATACGCAGTATTTT
CDR3 length: 15; D gene: .; clone size: .; J gene: TRBJ2-3; V gene: TRBV27; CDR3 protein: CASSLSFSGADTQYF; CDR3 DNA: TGTGCCAGCAGTTTATCGTTTAGCGGAGCCGATACGCAGTATTTT
CDR3 length: 15; D gene: TRBD1; clone size: .; J gene: TRBJ2-3; V gene: TRBV7-2; CDR3 protein: CASSSGQGSTDTQYF; CDR3 DNA: TGTGCCAGCAGCTCAGGACAGGGTAGCACAGATACGCAGTATTTT
CDR3 length: 13; D gene: .; clone size: .; J gene: TRBJ2-7; V gene: TRBV7-3; CDR3 protein: CASSLTGAREQYF; CDR3 DNA: TGTGCCAGCAGCTTAACGGGGGCCAGGGAGCAGTACTTC
CDR3 length: 16; D gene: .; clone size: .; J gene: TRBJ1-4; V gene: TRBV7-3; CDR3 protein: CASSLMGGGSNEKLFF; CDR3 DNA: TGTGCCAGCAGCTTAATGGGCGGGGGCTCTAATGAAAAACTGTTTTTT
CDR3 length: 16; D gene: TRBD1; clone size: .; J gene: TRBJ1-3; V gene: TRBV5-6; CDR3 protein: CASSLYPGGFGNTIYF; CDR3 DNA: TGTGCCAGCAGCTTGTATCCAGGGGGCTTTGGAAACACCATATATTTT
CDR3 length: 18; D gene: TRBD2; clone size: .; J gene: TRBJ2-1; V gene: TRBV19; CDR3 protein: CASTEGLLSGRGHNEQFF; CDR3 DNA: TGTGCCAGTACCGAAGGCCTACTTAGCGGGAGGGGCCACAATGAGCAGTTCTTC
CDR3 length: 15; D gene: TRBD2; clone size: .; J gene: TRBJ2-7; V gene: TRBV28; CDR3 protein: CASSLYGTTSYEQYF; CDR3 DNA: TGTGCCAGCAGTTTATACGGGACTACCTCCTACGAGCAGTACTTC
CDR3 length: 12; D gene: .; clone size: .; J gene: TRBJ2-5; V gene: TRBV28; CDR3 protein: CASTPGVETQYF; CDR3 DNA: TGTGCCAGCACCCCGGGAGTCGAGACCCAGTACTTC
CDR3 length: 13; D gene: .; clone size: .; J gene: TRBJ1-5; V gene: TRBV5-1; CDR3 protein: CASSPGNGQPQHF; CDR3 DNA: TGCGCCAGCAGCCCCGGGAATGGTCAGCCCCAGCATTTT
CDR3 length: 18; D gene: .; clone size: .; J gene: TRBJ2-4; V gene: TRBV4-2; CDR3 protein: CASSQPGLGGVAKNIQYF; CDR3 DNA: TGTGCCAGCAGCCAGCCGGGATTGGGTGGGGTAGCCAAAAACATTCAGTACTTC
CDR3 length: 15; D gene: TRBD2; clone size: .; J gene: TRBJ2-5; V gene: TRBV5-6; CDR3 protein: CASSPGLAGQETQYF; CDR3 DNA: TGTGCCAGCAGCCCGGGACTAGCGGGACAAGAGACCCAGTACTTC
CDR3 length: 16; D gene: TRBD1; clone size: .; J gene: TRBJ2-7; V gene: TRBV7-2; CDR3 protein: CASSTRTGPEAYEQYF; CDR3 DNA: TGTGCCAGCAGCACTCGGACAGGTCCTGAGGCCTACGAGCAGTACTTC
CDR3 length: 16; D gene: .; clone size: once; J gene: TRBJ1-5; V gene: TRBV28; CDR3 protein: CASRRQGRLGNQPQHF; CDR3 DNA: TGTGCCAGCAGGCGTCAGGGGAGACTCGGCAATCAGCCCCAGCATTTT
CDR3 length: 13; D gene: .; clone size: .; J gene: TRBJ2-5; V gene: TRBV18; CDR3 protein: CASSPVTEETQYF; CDR3 DNA: TGTGCCAGCTCACCAGTGACAGAAGAGACCCAGTACTTC
CDR3 length: 16; D gene: TRBD1; clone size: .; J gene: TRBJ1-3; V gene: TRBV5-1; CDR3 protein: CASSRGQGVSGNTIYF; CDR3 DNA: TGCGCCAGCAGCAGGGGACAGGGAGTTTCTGGAAACACCATATATTTT
CDR3 length: 15; D gene: .; clone size: .; J gene: TRBJ1-2; V gene: TRBV28; CDR3 protein: CASSLSQGLGYGYTF; CDR3 DNA: TGTGCCAGCAGTTTAAGTCAGGGGTTGGGTTATGGCTACACCTTC
CDR3 length: 14; D gene: TRBD1; clone size: .; J gene: TRBJ1-1; V gene: TRBV30; CDR3 protein: CAWSGGTGRSEAFF; CDR3 DNA: TGTGCCTGGAGTGGAGGGACAGGGCGGTCGGAAGCTTTCTTT
CDR3 length: 15; D gene: TRBD1; clone size: .; J gene: TRBJ2-2; V gene: TRBV6-4; CDR3 protein: CASSEHRGITGELFF; CDR3 DNA: TGTGCCAGCAGTGAACACAGGGGTATAACCGGGGAGCTGTTTTTT
CDR3 length: 15; D gene: .; clone size: .; J gene: TRBJ2-3; V gene: TRBV5-1; CDR3 protein: CASSLAGIGTDTQYF; CDR3 DNA: TGCGCCAGCAGCTTGGCAGGAATTGGCACAGATACGCAGTATTTT
CDR3 length: 14; D gene: TRBD2; clone size: .; J gene: TRBJ2-7; V gene: TRBV6-1; CDR3 protein: CASTTTSGVYEQYF; CDR3 DNA: TGTGCCAGCACTACGACTAGCGGGGTTTACGAGCAGTACTTC
CDR3 length: 14; D gene: TRBD2; clone size: .; J gene: TRBJ2-7; V gene: TRBV6-5; CDR3 protein: CASSKREVRYEQYF; CDR3 DNA: TGTGCCAGCAGCAAACGGGAGGTCCGGTACGAGCAGTACTTC
CDR3 length: 15; D gene: .; clone size: .; J gene: TRBJ2-7; V gene: TRBV6-6; CDR3 protein: CASSYGQAYSYEQYF; CDR3 DNA: TGTGCCAGCAGTTACGGTCAGGCCTACTCCTACGAGCAGTACTTC
CDR3 length: 12; D gene: .; clone size: .; J gene: TRBJ2-4; V gene: TRBV7-9; CDR3 protein: CASSQKLHIQYF; CDR3 DNA: TGTGCCAGCAGCCAAAAACTGCACATTCAGTACTTC
CDR3 length: 14; D gene: .; clone size: few; J gene: TRBJ1-2; V gene: TRBV6-5; CDR3 protein: CASKEPTGGYGYTF; CDR3 DNA: TGTGCCAGCAAAGAACCAACAGGTGGCTATGGCTACACCTTC
CDR3 length: 20; D gene: TRBD2; clone size: .; J gene: TRBJ2-1; V gene: TRBV29-1; CDR3 protein: CSVDGGGGRQAGELYNEQFF; CDR3 DNA: TGCAGCGTTGATGGGGGTGGGGGCCGGCAAGCGGGGGAACTCTACAATGAGCAGTTCTTC
CDR3 length: 13; D gene: TRBD1; clone size: .; J gene: TRBJ2-7; V gene: TRBV29-1; CDR3 protein: CSVPAGTGYEQYF; CDR3 DNA: TGCAGCGTTCCGGCCGGGACAGGCTACGAGCAGTACTTC
CDR3 length: 14; D gene: .; clone size: few; J gene: TRBJ2-7; V gene: TRBV7-2; CDR3 protein: CASSPGLGTYEQYF; CDR3 DNA: TGTGCCAGCAGCCCGGGACTCGGCACCTACGAGCAGTACTTC
CDR3 length: 15; D gene: TRBD2; clone size: .; J gene: TRBJ2-7; V gene: TRBV2; CDR3 protein: CASRSAGGSLAEQYF; CDR3 DNA: TGTGCCAGCAGGTCGGCGGGAGGGTCCCTGGCCGAGCAGTACTTC
CDR3 length: 18; D gene: .; clone size: few; J gene: TRBJ2-4; V gene: TRBV28; CDR3 protein: CASSLVSGAILAKNIQYF; CDR3 DNA: TGTGCCAGCAGTTTGGTCAGCGGAGCCATACTAGCCAAAAACATTCAGTACTTC
CDR3 length: 17; D gene: TRBD2; clone size: .; J gene: TRBJ2-1; V gene: TRBV30; CDR3 protein: CAWSRGVAGGSYNEQFF; CDR3 DNA: TGTGCCTGGAGCAGGGGGGTAGCGGGAGGATCCTACAATGAGCAGTTCTTC
CDR3 length: 15; D gene: TRBD2; clone size: .; J gene: TRBJ2-2; V gene: TRBV9; CDR3 protein: CASSVSGRGTGELFF; CDR3 DNA: TGTGCCAGCAGCGTTAGCGGGCGGGGGACCGGGGAGCTGTTTTTT
CDR3 length: 15; D gene: TRBD2; clone size: .; J gene: TRBJ2-5; V gene: TRBV6-5; CDR3 protein: CASTRLAGLQETQYF; CDR3 DNA: TGTGCCAGCACCCGACTAGCGGGTCTCCAAGAGACCCAGTACTTC
CDR3 length: 14; D gene: TRBD1; clone size: .; J gene: TRBJ1-5; V gene: TRBV27; CDR3 protein: CASSRGTVNQPQHF; CDR3 DNA: TGTGCCAGCAGCAGAGGGACAGTGAACCAGCCCCAGCATTTT